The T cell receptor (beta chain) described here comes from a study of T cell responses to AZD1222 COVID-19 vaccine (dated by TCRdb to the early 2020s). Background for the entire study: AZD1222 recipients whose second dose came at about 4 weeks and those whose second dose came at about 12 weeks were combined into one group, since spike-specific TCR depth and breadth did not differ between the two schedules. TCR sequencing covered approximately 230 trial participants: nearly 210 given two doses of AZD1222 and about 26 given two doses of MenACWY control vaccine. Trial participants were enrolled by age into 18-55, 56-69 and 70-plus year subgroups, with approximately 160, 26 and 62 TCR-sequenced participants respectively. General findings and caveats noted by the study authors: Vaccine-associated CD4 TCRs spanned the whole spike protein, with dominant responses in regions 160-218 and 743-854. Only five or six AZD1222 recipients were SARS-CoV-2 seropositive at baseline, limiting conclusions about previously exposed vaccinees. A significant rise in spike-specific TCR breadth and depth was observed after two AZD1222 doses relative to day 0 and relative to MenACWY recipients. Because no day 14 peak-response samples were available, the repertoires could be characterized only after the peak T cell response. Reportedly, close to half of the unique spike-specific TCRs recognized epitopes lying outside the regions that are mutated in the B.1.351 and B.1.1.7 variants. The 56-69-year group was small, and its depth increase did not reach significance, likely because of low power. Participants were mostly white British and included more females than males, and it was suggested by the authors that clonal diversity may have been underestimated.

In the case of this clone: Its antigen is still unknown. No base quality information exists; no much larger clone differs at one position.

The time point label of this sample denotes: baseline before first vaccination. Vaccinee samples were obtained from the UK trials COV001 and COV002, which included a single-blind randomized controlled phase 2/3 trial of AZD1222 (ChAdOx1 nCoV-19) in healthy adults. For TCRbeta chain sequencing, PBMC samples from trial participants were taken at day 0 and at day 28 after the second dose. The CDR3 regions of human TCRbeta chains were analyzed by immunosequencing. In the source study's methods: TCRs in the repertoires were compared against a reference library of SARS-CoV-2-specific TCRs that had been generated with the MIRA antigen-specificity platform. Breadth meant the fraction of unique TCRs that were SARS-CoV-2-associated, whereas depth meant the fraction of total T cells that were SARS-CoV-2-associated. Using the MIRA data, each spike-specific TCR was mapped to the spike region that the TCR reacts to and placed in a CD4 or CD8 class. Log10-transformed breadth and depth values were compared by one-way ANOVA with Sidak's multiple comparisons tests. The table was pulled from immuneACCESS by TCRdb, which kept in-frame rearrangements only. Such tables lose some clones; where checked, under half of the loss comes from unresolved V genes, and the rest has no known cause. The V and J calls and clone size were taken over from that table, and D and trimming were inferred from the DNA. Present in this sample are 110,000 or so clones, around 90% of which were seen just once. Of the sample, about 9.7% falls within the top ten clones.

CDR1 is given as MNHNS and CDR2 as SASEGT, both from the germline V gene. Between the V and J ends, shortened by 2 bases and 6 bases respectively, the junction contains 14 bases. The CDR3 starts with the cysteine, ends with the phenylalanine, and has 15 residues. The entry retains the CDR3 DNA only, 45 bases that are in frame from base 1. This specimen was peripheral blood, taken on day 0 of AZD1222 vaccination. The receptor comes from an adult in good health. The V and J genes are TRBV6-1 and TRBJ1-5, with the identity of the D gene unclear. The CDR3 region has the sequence CASSELGSGSQPQHF. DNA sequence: TGTGCCAGCAGTGAATTGGGGTCGGGGAGTCAGCCCCAGCATTTT.